One sample yielded the 3 T cell receptor beta chains listed below, sequenced in a study of siplizumab effects on memory and regulatory T cells. Assay: immunoSEQ multiplex PCR; the TCRdb copy retains only in-frame clones and omits some. The table has 99,000 or so clones, over 90% seen once. The sequencing input was non-Treg CD4+ T cells sorted from blood. These receptors all stem from a human donor in good health.

This sequence joins TRBV7-9 and TRBJ2-4; 9 nucleotides agree with TRBD1. The CDR3 contains 15 residues. Germline V lookup: CDR1 SEHNR, CDR2 FQNEAQ (reference sequence). V lost 7 bases, J lost 6 bases, and 10 bases stayed unmatched. For the CDR3, the DNA is TGTGCCAGCACCATTTCGACAGGGGGGACAAACATTCAGTACTTC. It translates to CASTISTGGTNIQYF.

V is TRBV9 and J is TRBJ1-1; TRBD1 matches at 7 bases. Germline V lookup: CDR1 SGDLS, CDR2 YYNGEE. The CDR3 is 14 amino acids. The V gene end was trimmed by 4 bases and the J gene end by 6 bases; junction bases not matched to a gene: 9. CDR3 sequence (DNA): TGTGCCAGCAGCCCGGGACAGATTAAGTCTGAAGCTTTCTTT. Its protein is CASSPGQIKSEAFF.

In its sample, this clone was seen once. The chain couples TRBV5-6 to TRBJ1-1; no definite D call. The germline CDR1 and CDR2 sequences are SGHDT and YYEEEE. V lost 4 bases and J lost 0, with 13 bases in between. The CDR3 is 15 amino acids. CDR3 DNA: TGTGCCAGCAGCCCCTACCTTCGGGTGAACACTGAAGCTTTCTTT. It encodes CASSPYLRVNTEAFF.